This entry is about one T cell receptor (beta chain). Its antigen is still unknown. The source of the sample is a study of cytomegalovirus exposure and HLA in healthy donors. V was clipped by 0 bases and J by 7 bases, with 9 bases between them. Germline V gene sequence: CDR1 SGHAT, CDR2 FQNNGV. The CDR3 totals 13 residues. Study results and caveats: TCR beta V- and J-gene trimming, according to a later analysis, was linked to a missense DCLRE1C variant. The later analysis indicated that the majority of CMV-associated TCR beta chains appeared HLA-restricted.

Primers: 60 Vbeta forward and 13 Jbeta reverse. Measured with immunoSEQ multiplex PCR; TCRdb has only the in-frame clones, and not every one. The sample lists about 190,000 clones, roughly 84% occurring once. The V gene is TRBV11-2, the J gene TRBJ1-2; D might be TRBD1 (5 bases). The TCR sequence derives from a boy between 5 and 17 years old in good health and CMV-seronegative. What was sequenced was PBMCs. Written as DNA, the CDR3 is TGTGCCAGCAGCTTAGATAAAGGGGTTGGCTACACCTTC. Encoded protein: CASSLDKGVGYTF.